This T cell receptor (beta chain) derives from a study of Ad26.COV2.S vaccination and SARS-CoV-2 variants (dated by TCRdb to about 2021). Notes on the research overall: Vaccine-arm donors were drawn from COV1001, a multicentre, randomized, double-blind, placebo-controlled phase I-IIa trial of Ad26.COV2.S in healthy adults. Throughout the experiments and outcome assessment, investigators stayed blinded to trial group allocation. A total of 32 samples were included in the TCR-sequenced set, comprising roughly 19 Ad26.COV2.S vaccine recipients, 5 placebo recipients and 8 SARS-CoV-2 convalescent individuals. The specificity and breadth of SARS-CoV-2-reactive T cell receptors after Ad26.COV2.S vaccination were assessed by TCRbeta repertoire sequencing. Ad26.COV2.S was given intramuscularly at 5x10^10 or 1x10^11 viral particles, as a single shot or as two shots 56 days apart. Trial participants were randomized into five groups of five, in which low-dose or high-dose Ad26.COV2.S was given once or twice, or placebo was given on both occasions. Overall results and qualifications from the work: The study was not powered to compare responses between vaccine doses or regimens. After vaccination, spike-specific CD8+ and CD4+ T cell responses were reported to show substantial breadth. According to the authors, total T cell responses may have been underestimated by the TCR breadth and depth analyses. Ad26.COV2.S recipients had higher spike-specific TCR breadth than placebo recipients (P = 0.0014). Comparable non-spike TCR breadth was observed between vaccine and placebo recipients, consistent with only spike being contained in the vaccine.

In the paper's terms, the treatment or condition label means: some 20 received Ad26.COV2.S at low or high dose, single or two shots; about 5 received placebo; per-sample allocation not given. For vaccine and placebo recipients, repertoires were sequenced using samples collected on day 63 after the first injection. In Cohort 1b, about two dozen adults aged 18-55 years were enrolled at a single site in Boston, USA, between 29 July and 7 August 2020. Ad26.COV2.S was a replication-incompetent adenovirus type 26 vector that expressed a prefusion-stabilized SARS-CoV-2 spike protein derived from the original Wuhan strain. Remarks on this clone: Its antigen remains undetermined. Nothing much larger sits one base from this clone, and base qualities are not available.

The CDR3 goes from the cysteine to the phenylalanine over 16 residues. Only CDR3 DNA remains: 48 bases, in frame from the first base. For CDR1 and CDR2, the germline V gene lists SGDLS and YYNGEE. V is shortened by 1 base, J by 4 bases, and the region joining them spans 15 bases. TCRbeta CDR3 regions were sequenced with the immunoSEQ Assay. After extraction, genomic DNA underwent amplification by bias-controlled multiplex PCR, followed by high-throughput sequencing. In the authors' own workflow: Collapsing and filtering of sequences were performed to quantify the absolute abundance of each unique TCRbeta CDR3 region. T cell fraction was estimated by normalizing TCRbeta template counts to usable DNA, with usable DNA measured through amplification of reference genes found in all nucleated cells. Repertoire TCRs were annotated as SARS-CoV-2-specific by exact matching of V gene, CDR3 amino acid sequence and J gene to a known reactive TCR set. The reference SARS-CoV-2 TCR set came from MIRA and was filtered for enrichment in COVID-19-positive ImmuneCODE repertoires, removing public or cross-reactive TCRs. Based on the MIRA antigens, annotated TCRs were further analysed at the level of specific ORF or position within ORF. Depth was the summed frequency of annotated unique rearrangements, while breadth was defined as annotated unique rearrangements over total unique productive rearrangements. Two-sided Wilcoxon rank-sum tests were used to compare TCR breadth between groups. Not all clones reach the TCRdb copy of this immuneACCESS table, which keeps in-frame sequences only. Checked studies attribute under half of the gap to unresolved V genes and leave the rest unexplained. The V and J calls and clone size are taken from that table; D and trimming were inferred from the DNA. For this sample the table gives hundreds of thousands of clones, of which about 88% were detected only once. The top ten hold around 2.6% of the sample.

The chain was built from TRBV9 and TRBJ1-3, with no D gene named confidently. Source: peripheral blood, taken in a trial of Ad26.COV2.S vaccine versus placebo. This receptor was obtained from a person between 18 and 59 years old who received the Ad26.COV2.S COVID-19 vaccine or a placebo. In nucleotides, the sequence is TGTGCCAGCAGCGTATATGGAACCCGGCCAGGAAACACCATATATTTT. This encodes CASSVYGTRPGNTIYF.